A selection of T cell receptor beta chains follows, all from one sample in a study of graft-versus-host responses after intestinal transplantation. Their target antigens are unknown. The protocol was immunoSEQ multiplex PCR, while the TCRdb copy is restricted to in-frame clones and leaves out a portion. The sample lists tens of thousands of clones; 91% were seen once. Specimen: unstimulated CD8+ T cells sorted from spleen or lymph node cells, collected before intestinal transplant. These receptors came from a human donor who received an intestinal transplant. The CDR3 runs from the conserved cysteine through the conserved F or W. The order of the fields is D gene, CDR3 length, J gene, V gene, clone size, CDR3 protein, CDR3 DNA. The D gene is left open where the match is weak. Clone sizes are given selectively: once, few, many, or a class where the clone is expanded.

>.|15|TRBJ1-3|TRBV7-9|.
CASSLVAVGGNTIYF
TGTGCCAGCAGCTTAGTGGCCGTCGGGGGGAACACCATATATTTT
>.|15|TRBJ2-7|TRBV11-2|once
CASSLGQGWTYEQYF
TGTGCCAGCAGCTTGGGCCAGGGCTGGACCTACGAGCAGTACTTC
>TRBD2|15|TRBJ2-5|TRBV9|.
CASSSVAGGPETQYF
TGTGCCAGCAGCTCGGTAGCGGGAGGGCCAGAGACCCAGTACTTC
>.|16|TRBJ2-2|TRBV4-1|once
CASSQVLPPNTGELFF
TGCGCCAGCAGCCAGGTACTCCCCCCGAACACCGGGGAGCTGTTTTTT
>TRBD1|13|TRBJ1-2|TRBV28|.
CASIPTGNYGYTF
TGTGCCAGCATCCCGACAGGGAACTATGGCTACACCTTC
>.|15|TRBJ1-5|TRBV19|.
CASRGIPLSNQPQHF
TGTGCCAGTCGGGGGATCCCCCTGAGCAATCAGCCCCAGCATTTT
>.|17|TRBJ2-1|TRBV12-2|.
CASRLALQERSYNEQFF
TGTGCAAGTCGCTTAGCGTTGCAGGAACGCTCCTACAATGAGCAGTTCTTC
>.|18|TRBJ2-6|TRBV28|.
CASSFGVGVSSGANVLTF
TGTGCCAGCAGTTTCGGGGTCGGAGTTTCATCTGGGGCCAACGTCCTGACTTTC
>TRBD2|19|TRBJ2-1|TRBV19|.
CASSHGLAGGGQWSNEQFF
TGTGCCAGTAGCCATGGGCTAGCGGGAGGAGGTCAGTGGTCAAATGAGCAGTTCTTC
>TRBD2|18|TRBJ2-1|TRBV10-3|.
CAISESTSGRVAYNEQFF
TGTGCCATCAGTGAGTCGACTAGCGGGAGGGTCGCCTACAATGAGCAGTTCTTC